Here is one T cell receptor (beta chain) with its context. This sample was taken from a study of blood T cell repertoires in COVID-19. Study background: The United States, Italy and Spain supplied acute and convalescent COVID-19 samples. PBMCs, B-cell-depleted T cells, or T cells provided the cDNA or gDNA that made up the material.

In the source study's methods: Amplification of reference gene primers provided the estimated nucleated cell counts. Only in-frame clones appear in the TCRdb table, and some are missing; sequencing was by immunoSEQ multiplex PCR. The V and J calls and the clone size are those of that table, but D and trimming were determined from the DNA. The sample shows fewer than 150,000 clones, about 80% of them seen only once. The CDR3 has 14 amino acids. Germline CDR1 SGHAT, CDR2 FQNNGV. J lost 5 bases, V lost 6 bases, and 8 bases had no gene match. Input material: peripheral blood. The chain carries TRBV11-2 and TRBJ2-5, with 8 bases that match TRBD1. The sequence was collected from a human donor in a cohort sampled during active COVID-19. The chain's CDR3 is CASRARGLGETQYF. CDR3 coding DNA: TGTGCCAGCAGAGCCAGGGGGCTGGGGGAGACCCAGTACTTC.